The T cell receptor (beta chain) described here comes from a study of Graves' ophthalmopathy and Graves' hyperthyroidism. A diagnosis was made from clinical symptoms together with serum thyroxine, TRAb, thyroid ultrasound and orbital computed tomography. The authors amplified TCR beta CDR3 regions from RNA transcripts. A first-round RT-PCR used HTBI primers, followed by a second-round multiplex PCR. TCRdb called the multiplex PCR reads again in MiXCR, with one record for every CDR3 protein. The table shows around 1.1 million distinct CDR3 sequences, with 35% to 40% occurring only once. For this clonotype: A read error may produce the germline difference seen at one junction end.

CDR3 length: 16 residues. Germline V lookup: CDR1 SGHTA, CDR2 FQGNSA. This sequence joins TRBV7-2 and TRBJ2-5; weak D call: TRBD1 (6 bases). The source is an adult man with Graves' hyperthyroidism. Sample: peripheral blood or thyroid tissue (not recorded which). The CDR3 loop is CASSPGQHKEQETQYF. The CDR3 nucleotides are TGCGCCAGCAGCCCTGGACAGCATAAAGAGCAAGAGACCCAGTACTTC.